These 3 T cell receptor beta chains were sequenced from one sample in a study of cytomegalovirus exposure and HLA in healthy donors. Assay: immunoSEQ multiplex PCR; the TCRdb copy retains only in-frame clones and omits some. The profile covers 150,000 or so clones, with 80% to 90% appearing a single time and around 22% taken by the ten largest. Sequenced: PBMCs. All receptors come from a man younger than 35 in good health and CMV-seropositive.

The gene calls are TRBV6-1 and TRBJ2-7; 10 bases are a match to TRBD1. After removal of 3 bases from V and 4 bases from J, the junction contained 3 bases not matched to a gene. In germline, CDR1 is MNHNS, CDR2 SASEGT. This CDR3 is 14 amino acids long. In nucleotides, the CDR3 is TGTGCCAGCAGTGAGGACAGGGGGTTGTACGAGCAGTACTTC. Its protein is CASSEDRGLYEQYF.

The V and J genes are TRBV5-1 and TRBJ1-1; 8 nucleotides agree with TRBD1. The length of the CDR3 is 14 residues. The germline CDR1 and CDR2 sequences are SGHRS and YFSETQ. V lost 4 bases and J lost 4; bases outside the gene matches: 6. For the CDR3, the DNA is TGCGCCAGCAGCCTTGGACAGGGAGTCACTGAAGCTTTCTTT. Its protein product is CASSLGQGVTEAFF. Together with reference TRBV5-1 and TRBJ1-1, the CDR3 gives the full variable domain: KAGVTQTPRYLIKTRGQQVTLSCSPISGHRSVSWYQQTPGQGLQFLFEYFSETQRNKGNFPGRFSGRQFSNSRSEMNVSTLELGDSALYLCASSLGQGVTEAFFGQGTRLTVV.

The J gene is TRBJ2-7, the V gene TRBV29-1, with a tentative D call TRBD1 (5 bases). Per the germline V gene, CDR1 is SQVTM and CDR2 is ANQGSEA. The CDR3 length is 12 residues. Between the trimmed V and J ends, which lost 4 bases and 3 bases, there was a span of 10 bases. The DNA for the CDR3 is TGCAGCGTTGGGGGAAGGGGCTACGAGCAGTACTTC. Translated, it gives CSVGGRGYEQYF.